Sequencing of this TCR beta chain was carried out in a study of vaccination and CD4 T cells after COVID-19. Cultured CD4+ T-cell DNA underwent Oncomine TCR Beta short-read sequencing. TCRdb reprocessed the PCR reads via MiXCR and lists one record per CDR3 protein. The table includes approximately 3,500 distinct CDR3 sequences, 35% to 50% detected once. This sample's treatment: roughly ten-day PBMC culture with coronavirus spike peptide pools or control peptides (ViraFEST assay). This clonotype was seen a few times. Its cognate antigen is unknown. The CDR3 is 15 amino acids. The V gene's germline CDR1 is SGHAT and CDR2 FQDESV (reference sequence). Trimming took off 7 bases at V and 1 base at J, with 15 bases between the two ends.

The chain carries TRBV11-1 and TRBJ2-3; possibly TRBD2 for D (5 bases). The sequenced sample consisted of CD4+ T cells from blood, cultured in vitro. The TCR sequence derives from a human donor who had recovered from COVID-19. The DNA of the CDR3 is TGTGCCAGCACACGTCAGGTGGGAGGCACAGATACGCAGTATTTT. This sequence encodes CASTRQVGGTDTQYF.